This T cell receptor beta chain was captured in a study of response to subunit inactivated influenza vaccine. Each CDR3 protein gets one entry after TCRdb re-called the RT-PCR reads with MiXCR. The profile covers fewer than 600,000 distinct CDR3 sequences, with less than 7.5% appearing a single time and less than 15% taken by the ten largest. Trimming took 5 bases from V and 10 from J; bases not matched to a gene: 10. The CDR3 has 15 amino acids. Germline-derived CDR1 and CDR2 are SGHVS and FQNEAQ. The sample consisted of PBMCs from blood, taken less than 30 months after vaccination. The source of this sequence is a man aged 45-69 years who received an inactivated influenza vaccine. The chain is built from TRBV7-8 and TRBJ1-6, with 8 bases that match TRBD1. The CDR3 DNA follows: TGTGCCAGCAGCCCCCGGACAGGGTCGGGATCACCCCTCCACTTT. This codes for CASSPRTGSGSPLHF.